Detailed here is one T cell receptor beta chain. The PCR used 60 Vbeta and 13 Jbeta primers. Profiling relied on immunoSEQ multiplex PCR, and the TCRdb table lists in-frame clones only, not all of them. The table shows some 62,000 clones, with around 87% occurring only once. The data were taken from a study of cytomegalovirus exposure and HLA in healthy donors. The CDR3 runs 16 residues. Deletions cut 6 bases from V and 3 bases from J, with 17 bases between. Looked up from germline, CDR1 is SNHLY and CDR2 is FYNNEI. The V and J genes are TRBV2 and TRBJ2-2; no clear D gene. The sample was PBMCs. This sequence was found in a man aged 18 to 30 in good health and CMV-seronegative. CDR3 amino acids: CASRVGSTRDTGELFF. CDR3 nucleotide sequence: TGTGCCAGCAGGGTCGGGTCCACCCGGGACACCGGGGAGCTGTTTTTT.